The 26 T cell receptor beta chains listed next were all sequenced from one sample in a study of graft-versus-host responses after intestinal transplantation. Lymphocytes (intraepithelial and lamina propria) were released by processing the graft tissue. The data were produced by immunoSEQ multiplex PCR, yet TCRdb's version contains in-frame clones alone and is incomplete. The sample records about 9,600 clones, approximately 86% being singletons. Material: ileum tissue, obtained around 24 months after intestinal transplantation. Source of these receptors: a human patient who received an intestinal transplant, so some T cells may come from the graft donor.

The chain is built from TRBV5-1 and TRBJ2-5; tentatively, D is TRBD1 or TRBD2 (5 bases each). Germline CDR1 SGHRS, CDR2 YFSETQ. Deletions cut 7 bases from V and 5 bases from J, with 21 bases between. There are 15 residues in the CDR3. The DNA for the CDR3 is TGCGCCAGCCGATATGGGGACGGGATCTTTGAGACCCAGTACTTC. Translation: CASRYGDGIFETQYF.

As DNA, the CDR3 is TGTGCCAGCAGTGAACTTCAGAACACTGAAGCTTTCTTT. This translates into CASSELQNTEAFF. The chain joins TRBV25-1 to TRBJ1-1; D gene uncertain. The CDR3 extends over 13 amino acids. V was cut by 2 bases and J by 1 base, with 5 bases left in between. The germline gives CDR1 MGHDK, CDR2 SYGVNS.

This rearrangement joins TRBV5-1 to TRBJ1-6; D not resolved. The germline V gene encodes CDR1 SGHRS and CDR2 YFSETQ. The CDR3 spans 14 residues. V was clipped by 5 bases and J by 5 bases, with 11 bases between them. CDR3 region: CASRRAVDNSPLHF. In DNA, the CDR3 is TGCGCCAGCAGAAGGGCGGTGGATAATTCACCCCTCCACTTT.

The chain joins TRBV6-5 to TRBJ2-7, with TRBD1 matching 7 bases. This CDR3 is 13 amino acids long. CDR1 is MNHEY and CDR2 is SVGAGI in the germline V gene. The ends lost 3 bases at V and 6 bases at J; junction bases unmatched: 5. Written as DNA, the CDR3 is TGTGCCAGCAGTTATCCAGGGGGTTCCGAGCAGTACTTC. Encoded protein: CASSYPGGSEQYF.

In its sample, this clone was seen once. The rearrangement links TRBV7-9 to TRBJ1-1; D remains ambiguous. V lost 4 bases and J lost 2, with 8 bases in between. Germline CDR1 reads SEHNR; CDR2 reads FQNEAQ (reference sequence). The CDR3 extends over 13 amino acids. This CDR3 is CASSYMGNTEAFF. CDR3 bases: TGTGCCAGCAGCTACATGGGAAACACTGAAGCTTTCTTT. Together with reference TRBV7-9 and TRBJ1-1, the CDR3 gives the full variable domain: DTGVSQNPRHKITKRGQNVTFRCDPISEHNRLYWYRQTLGQGPEFLTYFQNEAQLEKSRLLSDRFSAERPKGSFSTLEIQRTEQGDSAMYLCASSYMGNTEAFFGQGTRLTVV.

J is TRBJ1-6 and V is TRBV30; 7 nucleotides align to TRBD1. V lost 4 bases to trimming and J lost 4 bases; unmatched junction nucleotides: 1. Per the germline V gene, CDR1 is GTSNPN and CDR2 is SVGIG (reference sequence). The CDR3 loop spans 13 amino acids. The CDR3 sequence is CAWMGQYNSPLHF. The CDR3 DNA reads as TGTGCCTGGATGGGACAGTATAATTCACCCCTCCACTTT. Supplemented by reference TRBV30 and TRBJ1-6, the full variable domain reads SQTIHQWPATLVQPVGSPLSLECTVEGTSNPNLYWYRQAAGRGLQLLFYSVGIGQISSEVPQNLSASRPQDRQFILSSKKLLLSDSGFYLCAWMGQYNSPLHFGNGTRLTVT.

The CDR3: CASSNTGWGYEQYF. The DNA for the CDR3 is TGTGCCAGCAGCAATACAGGATGGGGCTACGAGCAGTACTTC. The chain couples TRBV7-9 to TRBJ2-7, with a weak D call TRBD1 (5 bases). This CDR3 comprises 14 residues. Germline CDR1 and CDR2: SEHNR and FQNEAQ (reference sequence). V shed 5 bases and J shed 3 bases, with 14 bases lying between them.

DNA for the CDR3: TGTGCCAGCAGCACCGAGGGGGGCGACGAGCAGTACTTC. This encodes CASSTEGGDEQYF. The rearrangement uses TRBV6-1 and TRBJ2-7; tentatively, D is TRBD1 or TRBD2 (6 bases each). V lost 6 bases and J 5 bases, leaving 14 bases between the germline ends. Germline CDR1 and CDR2: MNHNS and SASEGT. The CDR3 contains 13 residues.

This clone appeared once. The V gene is TRBV6-5, the J gene TRBJ1-1; TRBD1 aligns across 7 bases. V shed 2 bases and J 4 bases; nucleotides not matched to a gene: 7. The CDR3 runs to 15 residues. Germline assignment: CDR1 MNHEY and CDR2 SVGAGI. In nucleotides, the CDR3 is TGTGCCAGCAGTTACGGACAGGCCTGGGGCACTGAAGCTTTCTTT. Translating gives CASSYGQAWGTEAFF.

The chain recombines TRBV10-3 with TRBJ2-3; TRBD1 aligns across 7 bases. CDR1 is ENHRY and CDR2 is SYGVKD in the germline V gene. The CDR3 is made up of 14 amino acids. V was pared by 6 bases and J by 4 bases, with 7 bases of the junction left unmatched. CDR3 coding DNA: TGTGCCATCAGCTGGGACAGCCTGGCAGATACGCAGTATTTT. It is translated as CAISWDSLADTQYF.

This clone appeared once. This rearrangement joins TRBV4-1 to TRBJ2-7, with 8 bases fitting TRBD1. V lost 0 bases, J lost 4 bases, and 8 bases stayed unmatched. The CDR3 covers 16 residues. The germline V gene has CDR1 MGHRA and CDR2 YSYEKL. The CDR3, as DNA: TGCGCCAGCAGCCAAGATGTATGGGACAGGCGATACGAGCAGTACTTC. Protein sequence: CASSQDVWDRRYEQYF.

V gene TRBV11-3 combines with J gene TRBJ2-1; TRBD2 matches at 10 bases. V was clipped by 5 bases and J by 6 bases; unmatched bases: 4. Per germline, CDR1 SGHNT and CDR2 YENEEA. CDR3 length: 14 amino acids. The CDR3 here is CASSPRTSGNEQFF. The CDR3 DNA reads TGTGCCAGCAGCCCGAGGACTAGCGGCAATGAGCAGTTCTTC.

The V call is TRBV5-4, the J call TRBJ2-7, with TRBD2 identical over 8 bases. The germline V gene encodes CDR1 SGHNT and CDR2 YYREEE (reference sequence). V trimming: 5 bases; J trimming: 0 bases; junction bases outside the gene matches: 4. The CDR3 contains 14 residues. The CDR3 nucleotides are TGTGCCAGCAGGATGAGCGGGAGCTCCTACGAGCAGTACTTC. Amino acid sequence: CASRMSGSSYEQYF.

The chain combines TRBV7-6 with TRBJ2-2; D is ambiguous. Germline-derived CDR1 and CDR2 are SGHVS and FNYEAQ. CDR3 length: 13 residues. Trimming cost V 1 base and J 6 bases, with 6 bases left between them. The CDR3 DNA reads TGTGCCAGCAGCTTAGATCTTGCCGGGGAGCTGTTTTTT. This gives the protein CASSLDLAGELFF. The full variable domain, completed using reference TRBV7-6 and TRBJ2-2, is GAGVSQSPRYKVTKRGQDVALRCDPISGHVSLYWYRQALGQGPEFLTYFNYEAQQDKSGLPNDRFSAERPEGSISTLTIQRTEQRDSAMYRCASSLDLAGELFFGEGSRLTVL.

The chain joins TRBV7-6 to TRBJ2-7; 8 bases match TRBD2. From germline, CDR1 is SGHVS and CDR2 FNYEAQ. Trimming cost V 0 bases and J 3 bases; bases outside gene matches: 7. CDR3 length equals 16 residues. Here the CDR3 DNA reads TGTGCCAGCAGCTTAGCGCCTGCGAGCGGGAGCTACGAGCAGTACTTC. Its protein is CASSLAPASGSYEQYF.

The chain uses TRBV7-2 and TRBJ2-5, with TRBD1 matching over 8 bases. TRBJ2-7 matches the DNA end more closely, so the J call is doubtful. The CDR3 totals 14 residues. The V gene's germline CDR1 is SGHTA and CDR2 FQGNSA. The CDR3 DNA sequence: TGTGCCAGCAGCCCACAGGGGGGTCCCTACGAGCAGTACTTC. Translation gives CASSPQGGPYEQYF.

The chain has TRBV4-3 and TRBJ2-5; D gene uncertain. CDR3 length: 14 residues. Germline CDR1 LGHNA, CDR2 YSLEER. V lost 3 bases and J lost 2, with 10 bases in between. The CDR3 DNA reads TGCGCCAGCAGCCACGTAGACAAGCAAGAGACCCAGTACTTC. Translation gives CASSHVDKQETQYF.

The chain combines TRBV19 with TRBJ2-1; 8 nucleotides match TRBD1. Germline values: CDR1 LNHDA, CDR2 SQIVND (reference sequence). V trimming: 6 bases; J trimming: 7 bases; junction bases outside the gene matches: 11. The length of the CDR3 is 15 residues. The DNA for the CDR3 is TGTGCCAGTAGCACCTTGGACAGGGATTTGAATGAGCAGTTCTTC. This encodes CASSTLDRDLNEQFF.

This rearrangement joins TRBV5-1 to TRBJ2-3; tentative D call: TRBD1 (6 bases). Per germline, CDR1 SGHRS and CDR2 YFSETQ. The ends were cut back, 4 bases at V and 7 bases at J, with 19 bases in the middle. CDR3 length: 15 residues. The CDR3 bases are TGCGCCAGCAGCCCACAGGGACGGGGTGAAAATACGCAGTATTTT. Protein sequence: CASSPQGRGENTQYF. Looking up the rest from reference TRBV5-1 and TRBJ2-3 gives the full variable domain: KAGVTQTPRYLIKTRGQQVTLSCSPISGHRSVSWYQQTPGQGLQFLFEYFSETQRNKGNFPGRFSGRQFSNSRSEMNVSTLELGDSALYLCASSPQGRGENTQYFGPGTRLTVL.

This chain uses TRBV18 with TRBJ2-5; D is unclear. V was trimmed by 2 bases and J by 4 bases, leaving 14 bases between them. The CDR3 contains 15 residues. From germline, CDR1 is KGHSH and CDR2 LQKENI. The CDR3 sequence is CASSPRVDFGETQYF. The CDR3 region has the DNA TGTGCCAGCTCACCAAGGGTCGATTTCGGAGAGACCCAGTACTTC.

In regard to this clone: One end of the junction does not line up with germline, which may come from a read error. The chain recombines TRBV30 with TRBJ2-3; 12 nucleotides match TRBD2. The CDR3 loop spans 12 amino acids. Germline values: CDR1 GTSNPN, CDR2 SVGIG (reference sequence). CDR3 DNA: TGTGCCTGGATGAGCGGTTCTAGCGGGAGGGCTTTT. Its protein is CAWMSGSSGRAF.

The J gene is TRBJ1-1, the V gene TRBV18; D is uncertain. Germline V gene lookup returns CDR1 KGHSH and CDR2 LQKENI. Trimming removed 1 base at V and 4 bases at J, with 16 bases between. CDR3 length: 16 residues. The CDR3 sequence: CASSPRRGGSGTEAFF. DNA for the CDR3: TGTGCCAGCTCACCACGCCGGGGAGGGTCGGGCACTGAAGCTTTCTTT.

V gene TRBV6-1 combines with J gene TRBJ2-7; tentative D call: TRBD2 (7 bases). Germline CDR1 reads MNHNS; CDR2 reads SASEGT. The CDR3 is made up of 17 amino acids. Trimming left V 0 bases short and J 5 bases short, with 20 bases between. CDR3 protein: CASSEARGTSGGDEQYF. CDR3 coding DNA: TGTGCCAGCAGTGAAGCGCGCGGGACATCTGGGGGGGACGAGCAGTACTTC.

This chain links TRBV6-5 with TRBJ1-2; D uncertain. The V and J ends lost 5 bases and 9 bases respectively, with 22 bases between them. Germline values: CDR1 MNHEY, CDR2 SVGAGI. This CDR3 has 15 residues. The CDR3 reads CASSATLYLEGRYTF. DNA for the CDR3: TGTGCCAGCAGTGCCACCTTATACCTCGAAGGACGCTACACCTTC.

The chain has TRBV4-1 and TRBJ2-1, with 12 bases aligning to TRBD2. The CDR3 is 21 residues long. The germline V gene has CDR1 MGHRA and CDR2 YSYEKL. Losses at the gene ends were 3 bases for V and 2 bases for J; bases not matched to a gene: 17. In nucleotides, the CDR3 is TGCGCCAGCAGCCAGCTGCCGAACCTAGCGGGGGGGGTTTTAGCCTACAATGAGCAGTTCTTC. Its protein is CASSQLPNLAGGVLAYNEQFF.

V is TRBV7-6 and J is TRBJ2-2, with 8 bases matching TRBD1. Per germline, CDR1 SGHVS and CDR2 FNYEAQ. The CDR3 length is 16 residues. V lost 0 bases, J lost 7 bases, and 7 bases stayed unmatched. Written as DNA, the CDR3 is TGTGCCAGCAGCTTAGCCCAGGGGGCTCATCTCGGGGAGCTGTTTTTT. This sequence encodes CASSLAQGAHLGELFF.